This TCR beta chain was retrieved from a study of control samples from healthy donors and cancer patients. This clone has only one observation. The germline CDR1 and CDR2 sequences are SNHLY and FYNNEI. V dropped 5 bases and J dropped 5; count of bases not matched to a gene: 8. The CDR3 is made up of 14 amino acids. Sequenced by immunoSEQ multiplex PCR; TCRdb stores in-frame clones only, minus some. The sample consists of around 100,000 clones, approximately 84% of them appearing once. The chain employs TRBV2 and TRBJ2-5; TRBD1 matches 7 bases. The sequencing input was blood. This clonotype was sampled from a woman between 50 and 59 years old in good health. The CDR3: CASSRPGGVETQYF. The CDR3 region has the DNA TGTGCCAGCAGTAGACCAGGGGGTGTGGAGACCCAGTACTTC.